The 7 T cell receptor beta chains listed next were all sequenced from one sample in a study of blood T cell repertoires in COVID-19 (dated by TCRdb to the early 2020s). Libraries came from the immunoSEQ multiplex PCR assay. TCRdb mirrors the immuneACCESS table, restricted to in-frame sequences. Some clones are absent from its copies; in checked studies, under half trace to an unresolved V gene, and the reason for the others is unknown. In this sample the table shows 150,000 or so clones, roughly 80% of which occur a single time. Together, the top ten hold about 1.8% of the sample. Sequenced: peripheral blood. These receptors all come from a man older than 75 with acute or convalescent COVID-19.

The chain recombines TRBV25-1 with TRBJ2-3; D is unresolved. The CDR3 extends over 12 amino acids. Germline CDR1 and CDR2: MGHDK and SYGVNS. Between the trimmed V and J ends, which lost 8 bases and 2 bases, there was a span of 8 bases. For the CDR3, the DNA is TGTGCCAGCCCAAACACCACAGATACGCAGTATTTT. Translating gives CASPNTTDTQYF. Full variable domain (rest looked up from reference TRBV25-1 and TRBJ2-3): EADIYQTPRYLVIGTGKKITLECSQTMGHDKMYWYQQDPGMELHLIHYSYGVNSTEKGDLSSESTVSRIRTEHFPLTLESARPSHTSQYLCASPNTTDTQYFGPGTRLTVL.

V is TRBV6-2 or TRBV6-3 and J is TRBJ1-4; TRBD1 aligns across 8 bases. Germline lookup yields CDR1 MNHEY and CDR2 SVGEGT. The CDR3 totals 15 residues. The ends lost 5 bases at V and 8 bases at J; junction bases unmatched: 10. The CDR3 nucleotides are TGTGCCAGCAGTAACCAGCAGGGGGCAGCGGAAAAACTGTTTTTT. Translation: CASSNQQGAAEKLFF.

The chain carries TRBV6-1 and TRBJ1-6; 8 nucleotides align to TRBD1. After removal of 5 bases from V and 5 bases from J, the junction contained 8 bases not matched to a gene. The CDR3 has 16 residues. Germline V lookup: CDR1 MNHNS, CDR2 SASEGT. The CDR3 sequence: CASSQGQGANNSPLHF. CDR3 in DNA: TGTGCCAGCAGTCAAGGACAGGGCGCTAATAATTCACCCCTCCACTTT.

The chain carries TRBV28 and TRBJ1-6, with D perhaps TRBD1 (6 bases). The CDR3 extends over 15 amino acids. Germline V gene lookup returns CDR1 MDHEN and CDR2 SYDVKM. The V end lost 4 bases, the J end lost 3 bases, and 10 bases lay between the germline ends. DNA for the CDR3: TGTGCCAGCAGTTCAGGGGCCCTCTATAATTCACCCCTCCACTTT. Its translation is CASSSGALYNSPLHF.

The V gene is TRBV6-6, the J gene TRBJ2-7; TRBD2 matches 10 bases. Germline V gene sequence: CDR1 MNHNY, CDR2 SVGAGI (reference sequence). CDR3 size: 15 residues. After removal of 6 bases from V and 6 bases from J, the junction contained 11 bases not matched to a gene. CDR3 residues: CASRRSGGAEGEQYF. CDR3 coding DNA: TGTGCCAGCAGGCGGAGCGGGGGGGCTGAAGGCGAGCAGTACTTC.

The chain carries TRBV6-6 and TRBJ1-6; TRBD1 matches 8 bases. The CDR3 runs 16 residues. The V gene end was trimmed by 0 bases and the J gene end by 5 bases; junction bases not matched to a gene: 3. Germline assignment: CDR1 MNHNY and CDR2 SVGAGI (reference sequence). Here the CDR3 reads CASSYSGTGNNSPLHF. In DNA form, the CDR3 reads TGTGCCAGCAGTTACTCAGGGACAGGAAATAATTCACCCCTCCACTTT.

The rearrangement links TRBV11-3 to TRBJ2-7; D is perhaps TRBD1 (5 bases). Germline CDR1 reads SGHNT; CDR2 reads YENEEA. The CDR3 sequence is 13 residues long. The CDR3 DNA follows: TGTGCTTGGATGAAGACAGTTCCCTACGAGCAGTACGTC. Amino acid sequence: CAWMKTVPYEQYV.